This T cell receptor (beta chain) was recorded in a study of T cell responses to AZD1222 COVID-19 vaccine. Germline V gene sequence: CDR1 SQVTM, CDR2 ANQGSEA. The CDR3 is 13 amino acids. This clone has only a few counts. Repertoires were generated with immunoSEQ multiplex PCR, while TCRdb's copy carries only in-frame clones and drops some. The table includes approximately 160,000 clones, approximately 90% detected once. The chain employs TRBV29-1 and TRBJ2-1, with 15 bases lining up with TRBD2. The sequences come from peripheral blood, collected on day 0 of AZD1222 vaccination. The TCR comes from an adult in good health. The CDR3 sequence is CSGGTSGRNEQFF. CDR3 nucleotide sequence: TGCAGTGGCGGGACTAGCGGGAGGAATGAGCAGTTCTTC.